A selection of T cell receptor beta chains follows, all from one sample in a study of T cells in Graves' hyperthyroidism and ophthalmopathy. TCRdb analysed the multiplex PCR reads with MiXCR anew, one entry per CDR3 protein. This sample has 600,000 or so distinct CDR3 sequences, with about 16% found just once. The material sequenced was blood. The receptors were gathered from a woman aged 25 to 39 with Graves' hyperthyroidism. Each CDR3 is given without its conserved first and last residue. The order of the fields is CDR3 protein, J gene, V gene.

CDR3 protein: ATVGSPPNSGANVLT
J gene: TRBJ2-6
V gene: TRBV6-2/TRBV6-3

CDR3 protein: ASTIRAYNEQF
J gene: TRBJ2-1
V gene: TRBV12-3/TRBV12-4

CDR3 protein: ASSEWRPSNQPQH
J gene: TRBJ1-5
V gene: TRBV2

CDR3 protein: ASSPGLLRHTDTQY
J gene: TRBJ2-3
V gene: TRBV9

CDR3 protein: ASSPPQTYYEQY
J gene: TRBJ2-7
V gene: TRBV28

CDR3 protein: ASAKTAAYNEQF
J gene: TRBJ2-1
V gene: TRBV12-3/TRBV12-4

CDR3 protein: AWSVGTSTVNTEAF
J gene: TRBJ1-1
V gene: TRBV30

CDR3 protein: ASGGGDSPLH
J gene: TRBJ1-6
V gene: TRBV28

CDR3 protein: ASSLGGTAF
J gene: TRBJ2-1
V gene: TRBV28

CDR3 protein: ASSPASSGSTGELF
J gene: TRBJ2-2
V gene: TRBV5-1

CDR3 protein: ASGRQETQY
J gene: TRBJ2-5
V gene: TRBV2

CDR3 protein: ASSLGSFGEQF
J gene: TRBJ2-1
V gene: TRBV28

CDR3 protein: ASSFFSTTGDNEQF
J gene: TRBJ2-1
V gene: TRBV5-1

CDR3 protein: ASRTTGEQF
J gene: TRBJ2-1
V gene: TRBV14

CDR3 protein: AWSVGAYEQY
J gene: TRBJ2-7
V gene: TRBV30

CDR3 protein: ASSHRLAGAYEQY
J gene: TRBJ2-7
V gene: TRBV28

CDR3 protein: ASSTRGSGNEQF
J gene: TRBJ2-1
V gene: TRBV2

CDR3 protein: ASSEALRSLEY
J gene: TRBJ2-7
V gene: TRBV2

CDR3 protein: ASSLEPTELNTEAF
J gene: TRBJ1-1
V gene: TRBV28

CDR3 protein: ASRPGQGALAGEQY
J gene: TRBJ2-7
V gene: TRBV2

CDR3 protein: ASSSQGASYNSPLH
J gene: TRBJ1-6
V gene: TRBV6-1

CDR3 protein: ASSQGTGGFEQF
J gene: TRBJ2-1
V gene: TRBV3-1

CDR3 protein: SASRDGEQY
J gene: TRBJ2-7
V gene: TRBV20-1

CDR3 protein: SARMVGREAYNEQF
J gene: TRBJ2-1
V gene: TRBV20-1

CDR3 protein: ASSLEAVTYEQY
J gene: TRBJ2-7
V gene: TRBV5-1

CDR3 protein: ASSSSGQGRYEQY
J gene: TRBJ2-7
V gene: TRBV7-2

CDR3 protein: ASSLGWTSEQF
J gene: TRBJ2-1
V gene: TRBV13

CDR3 protein: ASSFPIAGETDTQY
J gene: TRBJ2-3
V gene: TRBV28

CDR3 protein: ASSIQGAYFNTGELF
J gene: TRBJ2-2
V gene: TRBV2

CDR3 protein: ASSQPTSGRVSGELF
J gene: TRBJ2-2
V gene: TRBV4-1

CDR3 protein: ASSSYGFTGELF
J gene: TRBJ2-2
V gene: TRBV28

CDR3 protein: ASSSTRAATNEKLF
J gene: TRBJ1-4
V gene: TRBV6-1

CDR3 protein: ASKRAGGSSYNEQF
J gene: TRBJ2-1
V gene: TRBV7-9

CDR3 protein: AIRWGLGDTEAF
J gene: TRBJ1-1
V gene: TRBV13

CDR3 protein: AWSVRMAGVDQPQH
J gene: TRBJ1-5
V gene: TRBV30

CDR3 protein: ASRDRVRAVYNEQF
J gene: TRBJ2-1
V gene: TRBV27

CDR3 protein: SSPSGRADTQY
J gene: TRBJ2-3
V gene: TRBV20-1

CDR3 protein: ASSQVRVSAKNIQY
J gene: TRBJ2-4
V gene: TRBV4-2

CDR3 protein: ASSLGGAEGDYGYT
J gene: TRBJ1-2
V gene: TRBV7-2

CDR3 protein: ASSVDSDTQY
J gene: TRBJ2-3
V gene: TRBV9

CDR3 protein: ASSLAQILETQY
J gene: TRBJ2-5
V gene: TRBV5-4

CDR3 protein: ASSPGDSLNTEAF
J gene: TRBJ1-1
V gene: TRBV7-2

CDR3 protein: ASGLRPSNQPQH
J gene: TRBJ1-5
V gene: TRBV5-5

CDR3 protein: ASSYRKGLAGNEQF
J gene: TRBJ2-1
V gene: TRBV6-2/TRBV6-3

CDR3 protein: SARASSGANVLT
J gene: TRBJ2-6
V gene: TRBV29-1

CDR3 protein: ASSWRGGNTEAF
J gene: TRBJ1-1
V gene: TRBV5-1

CDR3 protein: ASSTIALAGPSWELF
J gene: TRBJ2-2
V gene: TRBV28

CDR3 protein: ASSFGTGNPYNEQF
J gene: TRBJ2-1
V gene: TRBV5-6

CDR3 protein: SAREEGGYGYT
J gene: TRBJ1-2
V gene: TRBV20-1

CDR3 protein: ASGWASGSNEQF
J gene: TRBJ2-1
V gene: TRBV5-1

CDR3 protein: ASSPGKDGEAF
J gene: TRBJ1-1
V gene: TRBV18

CDR3 protein: ASSRTSGSNEQF
J gene: TRBJ2-1
V gene: TRBV27

CDR3 protein: ASSPQGRYEQY
J gene: TRBJ2-7
V gene: TRBV7-9

CDR3 protein: SVAQRDYTDTQY
J gene: TRBJ2-3
V gene: TRBV29-1

CDR3 protein: ASSPRDWGYTQY
J gene: TRBJ2-3
V gene: TRBV4-1